The rows below give T cell receptor beta chains drawn from one sample of a study. TCRdb used MiXCR to reprocess the 5' RACE reads, holding one entry per CDR3 protein. The sample has roughly 56,000 distinct CDR3 sequences; roughly 30% are singletons. Sequenced material: tumor-infiltrating naive CD4+ T cells sorted from the breast tumor. The receptors originated from a female donor with breast cancer. The CDR3 runs from the conserved cysteine through the conserved F or W. The D gene is left open where the match is weak. Size is omitted from some rows. Given values are once, few, many or a class for expanded clones.

CDR3,DNA,J,D,size,V
CSARQDYNSPLHF,TGCAGTGCTAGGCAAGACTATAATTCACCCCTCCACTTT,TRBJ1-6,NA,few,TRBV20-1
CASSLSGVGNQPQHF,TGTGCCAGCAGCTTATCAGGGGTCGGCAATCAGCCCCAGCATTTT,TRBJ1-5,NA,NA,TRBV7-2
CAGSSETGYNSPLHF,TGTGCCGGCAGCTCCGAAACAGGATATAATTCACCCCTCCACTTT,TRBJ1-6,NA,NA,TRBV7-3
CSARKAGAGIVLRGYTF,TGCAGTGCTAGGAAGGCAGGGGCAGGGATAGTTCTTAGGGGCTACACCTTC,TRBJ1-2,NA,NA,TRBV20-1
CATSDPTSAQETQYF,TGTGCCACCAGTGACCCGACTAGCGCCCAAGAGACCCAGTACTTC,TRBJ2-5,TRBD2,NA,TRBV24-1
CASSRTGETQYF,TGTGCCAGCAGCCGGACCGGGGAGACCCAGTACTTC,TRBJ2-5,NA,NA,TRBV6-5
CSARDLDSDYNEQFF,TGCAGTGCTAGAGATCTGGACAGTGACTACAATGAGCAGTTCTTC,TRBJ2-1,NA,few,TRBV20-1
CATSRDPGAQETQYF,TGTGCCACCAGCAGAGATCCGGGGGCCCAAGAGACCCAGTACTTC,TRBJ2-5,NA,NA,TRBV15
CASSLWQNNQPQHF,TGTGCCAGCAGTTTATGGCAGAACAATCAGCCCCAGCATTTT,TRBJ1-5,NA,NA,TRBV12-3/TRBV12-4
CSAKTSGGSTDTQYF,TGCAGTGCTAAGACTAGCGGGGGGAGCACAGATACGCAGTATTTT,TRBJ2-3,TRBD2,many,TRBV20-1
CASSEQGTDNSPLHF,TGTGCCAGCAGTGAACAAGGGACAGATAATTCACCCCTCCACTTT,TRBJ1-6,TRBD1,NA,TRBV6-1
CASSNEGRMQFF,TGTGCCAGCAGCAATGAGGGAAGAATGCAGTTCTTC,TRBJ2-1,NA,many,TRBV9
CASSYNSPLHF,TGTGCCAGCTCCTATAATTCACCCCTCCACTTT,TRBJ1-6,NA,few,TRBV28
CASSPSAGGMNTEAFF,TGCGCCAGCAGCCCCTCCGCGGGGGGGATGAACACTGAAGCTTTCTTT,TRBJ1-1,NA,NA,TRBV5-1
CASSPVRMRGSDTDTQYF,TGTGCCAGCAGCCCAGTTCGGATGAGAGGCAGCGACACAGATACGCAGTATTTT,TRBJ2-3,NA,many,TRBV7-6
CSARHQGLAGGHNEQFF,TGCAGTGCTAGGCATCAAGGACTAGCGGGAGGACACAATGAGCAGTTCTTC,TRBJ2-1,TRBD2,many,TRBV20-1
CASGYTADRYETEAFF,TGTGCCAGCGGTTACACAGCCGACAGGTACGAGACTGAAGCTTTCTTT,TRBJ1-1,NA,NA,TRBV6-2/TRBV6-3
CASSRPPIDTQYF,TGTGCCAGCAGTCGCCCGCCCATCGATACGCAGTATTTT,TRBJ2-3,NA,NA,TRBV6-1
CASSSGQGGSGNTIYF,TGCGCCAGCAGCTCGGGACAGGGGGGCTCTGGAAACACCATATATTTT,TRBJ1-3,TRBD1,few,TRBV5-1
CASSANLKAGLYEQYF,TGTGCCAGCAGCGCCAACCTCAAGGCAGGGCTCTACGAGCAGTACTTC,TRBJ2-7,NA,few,TRBV7-6
CASSTQWTTPGEQYF,TGTGCCAGCAGCACGCAATGGACTACCCCCGGCGAGCAGTACTTC,TRBJ2-7,NA,NA,TRBV6-5
CASSLWRGRLSGNTIYF,TGTGCCAGCAGCTTATGGCGGGGGCGCTTATCTGGAAACACCATATATTTT,TRBJ1-3,NA,few,TRBV7-2
CASGGGRETQYF,TGTGCCAGCGGCGGGGGGAGAGAGACCCAGTACTTC,TRBJ2-5,TRBD2,NA,TRBV5-6
CASSQRAFEQYF,TGTGCCAGCAGCCAACGGGCATTCGAGCAGTACTTC,TRBJ2-7,NA,NA,TRBV7-9
CASSPGGVGGELFF,TGTGCCAGCAGCCCAGGAGGAGTTGGGGGGGAGCTGTTTTTT,TRBJ2-2,NA,few,TRBV4-2
CASSFRGSGELFF,TGTGCCAGCAGTTTCAGGGGAAGCGGGGAGCTGTTTTTT,TRBJ2-2,NA,few,TRBV12-3/TRBV12-4
CASSLVGGPDTQYF,TGTGCCAGCAGCTTAGTTGGGGGTCCAGATACGCAGTATTTT,TRBJ2-3,NA,NA,TRBV7-9
CASSSHTSSYNEQFF,TGTGCCAGCAGCTCCCACACATCCTCTTACAATGAGCAGTTCTTC,TRBJ2-1,NA,few,TRBV7-2
CASKGQGDSPLHF,TGTGCCAGCAAAGGGCAGGGGGATTCACCCCTCCACTTT,TRBJ1-6,TRBD1,many,TRBV6-6
CASRGTGGMNTEAFF,TGCGCCAGCAGGGGGACAGGGGGGATGAACACTGAAGCTTTCTTT,TRBJ1-1,TRBD1,few,TRBV5-1
CASRGGLAGASYEQYF,TGTGCCAGCAGGGGGGGTTTAGCGGGAGCCTCCTACGAGCAGTACTTC,TRBJ2-7,TRBD2,NA,TRBV2
CASSRAPGTTGELFF,TGTGCCAGCAGCCGGGCGCCCGGGACCACCGGGGAGCTGTTTTTT,TRBJ2-2,NA,NA,TRBV5-6
CASSFGGGTQYF,TGTGCCAGCAGTTTCGGCGGGGGCACGCAGTATTTT,TRBJ2-3,NA,few,TRBV12-3/TRBV12-4
CASSFLVNTEAFF,TGCGCCAGCAGCTTCTTGGTGAACACTGAAGCTTTCTTT,TRBJ1-1,NA,many,TRBV5-1
CASRRTESFYEQYF,TGTGCCAGCAGGAGGACTGAGAGTTTCTACGAGCAGTACTTC,TRBJ2-7,NA,NA,TRBV7-9
CASSPEGGRNGNQPQHF,TGCGCCAGCAGCCCGGAAGGGGGGCGAAATGGGAATCAGCCCCAGCATTTT,TRBJ1-5,NA,NA,TRBV5-1
CASSWKGEETQYF,TGCGCCAGCAGCTGGAAAGGGGAAGAGACCCAGTACTTC,TRBJ2-5,NA,NA,TRBV5-1
CASSHPPLAGEKLFF,TGTGCCAGCAGCCACCCCCCACTAGCGGGAGAAAAACTGTTTTTT,TRBJ1-4,NA,NA,TRBV4-2
CASSLFSQVENSGANVLTF,TGTGCCAGCAGCTTGTTTTCCCAGGTGGAAAACTCTGGGGCCAACGTCCTGACTTTC,TRBJ2-6,NA,NA,TRBV5-6
CASSVFAAEQFF,TGTGCCAGCAGCGTTTTTGCTGCTGAGCAGTTCTTC,TRBJ2-1,NA,few,TRBV28
CASSSRGGITGELFF,TGTGCCAGCAGCTCCCGTGGTGGGATCACCGGGGAGCTGTTTTTT,TRBJ2-2,NA,many,TRBV7-6
CASSFEGFDTQYF,TGTGCCAGCAGTTTCGAGGGTTTCGATACGCAGTATTTT,TRBJ2-3,NA,once,TRBV7-2
CASSRYKLGQLTLNTEAFF,TGTGCCAGCAGCCGTTACAAACTGGGGCAGCTAACTTTGAACACTGAAGCTTTCTTT,TRBJ1-1,NA,NA,TRBV7-9
CASSLALGSGRASEQFF,TGCGCCAGCAGCTTGGCCCTCGGTAGCGGGAGGGCAAGTGAGCAGTTCTTC,TRBJ2-1,TRBD2,NA,TRBV5-1
CATSENPAGGVEQFF,TGTGCCACCAGTGAAAACCCGGCGGGAGGGGTTGAGCAGTTCTTC,TRBJ2-1,TRBD2,NA,TRBV24-1
CASTGQESSYNEQFF,TGTGCCAGCACTGGACAGGAGAGCTCCTACAATGAGCAGTTCTTC,TRBJ2-1,TRBD1,NA,TRBV2
CASRERASNKKLFF,TGTGCCAGCAGAGAGCGGGCCTCTAATAAAAAACTGTTTTTT,TRBJ1-4,NA,NA,TRBV2